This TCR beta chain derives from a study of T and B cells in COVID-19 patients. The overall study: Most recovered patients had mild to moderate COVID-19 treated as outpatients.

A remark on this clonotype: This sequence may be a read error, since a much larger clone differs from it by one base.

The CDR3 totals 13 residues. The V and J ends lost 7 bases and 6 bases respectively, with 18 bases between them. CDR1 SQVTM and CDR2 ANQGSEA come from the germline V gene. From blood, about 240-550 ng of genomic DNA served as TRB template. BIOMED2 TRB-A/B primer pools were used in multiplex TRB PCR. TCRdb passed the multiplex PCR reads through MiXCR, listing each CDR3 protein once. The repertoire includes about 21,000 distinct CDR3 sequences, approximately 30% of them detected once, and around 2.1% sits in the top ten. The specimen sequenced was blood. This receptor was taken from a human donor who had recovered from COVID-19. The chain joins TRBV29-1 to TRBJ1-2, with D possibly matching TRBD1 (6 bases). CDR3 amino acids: CSAGDMEVDGYTF. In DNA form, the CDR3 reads TGCAGCGCCGGGGACATGGAGGTTGATGGCTACACCTTC.